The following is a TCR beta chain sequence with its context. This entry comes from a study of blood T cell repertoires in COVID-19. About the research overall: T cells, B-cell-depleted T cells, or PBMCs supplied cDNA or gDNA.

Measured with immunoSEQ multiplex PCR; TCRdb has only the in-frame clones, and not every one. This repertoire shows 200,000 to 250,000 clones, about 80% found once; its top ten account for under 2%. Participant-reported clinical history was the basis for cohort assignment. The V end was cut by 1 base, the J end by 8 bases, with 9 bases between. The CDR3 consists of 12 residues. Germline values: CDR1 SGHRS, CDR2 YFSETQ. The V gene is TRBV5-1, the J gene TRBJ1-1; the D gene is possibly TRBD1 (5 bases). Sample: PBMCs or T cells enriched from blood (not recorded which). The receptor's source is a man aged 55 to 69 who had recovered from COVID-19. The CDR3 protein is CASSLWEGEAFF. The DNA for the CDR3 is TGCGCCAGCAGCTTGTGGGAGGGGGAAGCTTTCTTT.